A selection of T cell receptor beta chains follows, all from one sample in a study of blood T cell repertoires in COVID-19. Generated by immunoSEQ multiplex PCR, the TCRdb table keeps only in-frame clones and is missing some. In the table there are about 120,000 clones, approximately 91% of which are singletons. Specimen: peripheral blood. The origin of the receptors is an elderly woman with acute or convalescent COVID-19. Both conserved end residues are part of each CDR3. D genes are given only for firm matches. A row's size may be missing; if present it is once, few, many or a size class.

TRBJ2-1 | TRBV2 | once | NA | CASSKQAEGNEQFF | TGTGCCAGCAGTAAACAGGCAGAAGGGAATGAGCAGTTCTTC
TRBJ2-5 | TRBV6-2/TRBV6-3 | NA | NA | CASSYRSTEFSQETQYF | TGTGCCAGCAGTTACCGGTCCACCGAATTTTCACAAGAGACCCAGTACTTC
TRBJ2-2 | TRBV6-5 | NA | TRBD2 | CASSYSGGSTGELFF | TGTGCCAGCAGTTATAGCGGGGGGAGTACCGGGGAGCTGTTTTTT
TRBJ2-7 | TRBV10-1 | NA | TRBD2 | CASSDAGLAGVNEQYF | TGCGCCAGCAGTGACGCGGGGCTAGCGGGAGTCAACGAGCAGTACTTC
TRBJ2-2 | TRBV4-1 | NA | TRBD2 | CASSQVLAGGSGELFF | TGCGCCAGCAGCCAAGTCTTGGCGGGGGGTTCCGGGGAGCTGTTTTTT
TRBJ2-7 | TRBV3-1/TRBV3-2 | NA | TRBD1 | CASSQGTGAYEQYF | TGTGCCAGCAGCCAGGGGACAGGGGCCTACGAGCAGTACTTC
TRBJ2-1 | TRBV23-1 | NA | TRBD1 | CASSQNNRTGGPYNEQFF | TGCGCCAGCAGTCAAAACAATCGGACAGGGGGGCCGTACAATGAGCAGTTCTTC
TRBJ1-2 | TRBV28 | NA | NA | CASSMRANYGYTF | TGTGCCAGCAGTATGAGGGCTAACTATGGCTACACCTTC
TRBJ2-1 | TRBV27 | NA | TRBD1 | CASSLFGDRGDNEQFF | TGTGCCAGCAGTTTATTCGGGGACAGGGGCGACAATGAGCAGTTCTTC
TRBJ2-7 | TRBV6-5 | NA | NA | CASRVQQDSYEQYF | TGTGCCAGCAGGGTTCAACAGGACTCCTACGAGCAGTACTTC
TRBJ2-7 | TRBV18 | NA | TRBD1 | CASSPDRGREQYF | TGTGCCAGCTCGCCGGACAGGGGGCGCGAGCAGTACTTC
TRBJ2-1 | TRBV7-6 | once | TRBD2 | CASSSKLAGVHNEQFF | TGTGCCAGCAGCTCAAAACTAGCGGGGGTCCACAATGAGCAGTTCTTC
TRBJ2-5 | TRBV7-9 | NA | TRBD1 | CASSFPGGPTYQETQYF | TGTGCCAGCAGCTTCCCAGGGGGCCCTACGTACCAAGAGACCCAGTACTTC
TRBJ2-1 | TRBV5-1 | few | NA | CASSPQDFYNEQFF | TGCGCCAGCAGCCCCCAGGACTTCTACAATGAGCAGTTCTTC
TRBJ1-2 | TRBV7-9 | once | NA | CASSLVAGERGYTF | TGTGCCAGCAGCTTAGTAGCAGGGGAGCGTGGCTACACCTTC
TRBJ2-4 | TRBV7-2 | NA | TRBD2 | CASSSTWGGAKNIQYF | TGTGCCAGCAGCTCGACTTGGGGGGGAGCCAAAAACATTCAGTACTTC
TRBJ2-7 | TRBV27 | few | NA | CASSLRGGEQYF | TGTGCCAGCAGTTTAAGGGGTGGCGAGCAGTACTTC
TRBJ2-7 | TRBV4-1 | NA | NA | CASSQDPGLPYEQYF | TGCGCCAGCAGCCAGGACCCGGGACTTCCTTACGAGCAGTACTTC
TRBJ2-1 | TRBV7-3 | NA | TRBD1 | CASSSRAPARGGQFF | TGTGCCAGCAGCTCTCGGGCCCCAGCGAGAGGGGGCCAGTTCTTC
TRBJ1-1 | TRBV9 | NA | TRBD1 | CASSVEIRGPGQGEMNTEAFF | TGTGCCAGCAGCGTAGAGATAAGGGGCCCGGGACAGGGGGAAATGAACACTGAAGCTTTCTTT
TRBJ1-1 | TRBV5-6 | NA | TRBD1 | CASSLRTGSNTEAFF | TGTGCCAGCAGCCTAAGGACAGGCTCGAACACTGAAGCTTTCTTT
TRBJ2-1 | TRBV5-1 | NA | TRBD2 | CASRRTSEGSEQFF | TGCGCCAGCCGGAGGACTAGCGAAGGGAGTGAGCAGTTCTTC